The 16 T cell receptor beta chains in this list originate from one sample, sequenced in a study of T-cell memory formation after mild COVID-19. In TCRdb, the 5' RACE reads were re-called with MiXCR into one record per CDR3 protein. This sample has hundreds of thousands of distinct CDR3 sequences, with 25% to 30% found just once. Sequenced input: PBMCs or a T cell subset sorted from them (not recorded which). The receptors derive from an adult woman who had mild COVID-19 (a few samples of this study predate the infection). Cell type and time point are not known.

CDR3 nucleotides: TGTGCCAGCAGTTACGGGCTGACAGGGGCTGAGGGGGAGCTGTTTTTT. Encoded protein: CASSYGLTGAEGELFF. The chain uses TRBV6-5 and TRBJ2-2, with 8 positions matching TRBD1. Looked up from germline, CDR1 is MNHEY and CDR2 is SVGAGI. The junction had 10 bases not matched to a gene; V was cut back by 2 bases and J by 8 bases. The CDR3 runs to 16 residues.

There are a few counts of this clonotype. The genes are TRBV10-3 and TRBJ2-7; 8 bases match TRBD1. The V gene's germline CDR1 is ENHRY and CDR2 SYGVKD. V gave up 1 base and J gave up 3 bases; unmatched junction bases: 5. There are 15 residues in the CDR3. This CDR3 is CAISEWQGAIYEQYF. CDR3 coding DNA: TGTGCCATCAGTGAGTGGCAGGGGGCTATCTACGAGCAGTACTTC.

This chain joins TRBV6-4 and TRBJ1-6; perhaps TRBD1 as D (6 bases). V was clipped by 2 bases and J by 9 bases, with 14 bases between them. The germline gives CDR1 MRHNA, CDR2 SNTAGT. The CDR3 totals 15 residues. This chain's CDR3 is CASSDVQGRGSPLHF. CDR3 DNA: TGTGCCAGCAGTGACGTACAGGGAAGGGGTTCACCCCTCCACTTT.

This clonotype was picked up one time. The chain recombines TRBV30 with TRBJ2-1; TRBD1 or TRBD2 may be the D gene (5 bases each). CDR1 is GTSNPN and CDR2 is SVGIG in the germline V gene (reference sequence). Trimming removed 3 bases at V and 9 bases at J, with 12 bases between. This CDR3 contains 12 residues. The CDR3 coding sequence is TGTGCCTGGAGCATGAGGGGTGGTGAGCAGTTCTTC. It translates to CAWSMRGGEQFF.

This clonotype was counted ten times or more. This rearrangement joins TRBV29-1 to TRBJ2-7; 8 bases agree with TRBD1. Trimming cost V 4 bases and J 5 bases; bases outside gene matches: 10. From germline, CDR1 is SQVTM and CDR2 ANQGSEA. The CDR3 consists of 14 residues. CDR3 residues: CSVGIGQGGDEQYF. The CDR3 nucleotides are TGCAGCGTTGGAATAGGACAGGGTGGGGACGAGCAGTACTTC.

CDR3 coding DNA: TGTGCCATCAGTGAGGGGGGACAGCCCCAGCATTTT. Translation: CAISEGGQPQHF. V and J are TRBV10-3 and TRBJ1-5; possible D gene TRBD1, 5 bases. CDR3 length equals 12 residues. Trimming removed 2 bases from V and 7 bases from J, with 6 bases in between. Per the germline V gene, CDR1 is ENHRY and CDR2 is SYGVKD.

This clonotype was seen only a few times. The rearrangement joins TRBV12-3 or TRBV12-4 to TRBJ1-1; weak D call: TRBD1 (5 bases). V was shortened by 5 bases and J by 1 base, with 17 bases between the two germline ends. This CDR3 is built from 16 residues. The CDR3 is CASSPNFGRGNTEAFF. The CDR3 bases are TGTGCCAGCAGTCCAAACTTTGGGAGGGGGAACACTGAAGCTTTCTTT.

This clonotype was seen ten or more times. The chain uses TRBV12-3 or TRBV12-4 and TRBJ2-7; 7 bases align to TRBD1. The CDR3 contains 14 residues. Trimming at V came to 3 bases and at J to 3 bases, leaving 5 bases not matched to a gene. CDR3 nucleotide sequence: TGTGCCAGCAGTTTTGGACAGGTAGACTACGAGCAGTACTTC. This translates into CASSFGQVDYEQYF.

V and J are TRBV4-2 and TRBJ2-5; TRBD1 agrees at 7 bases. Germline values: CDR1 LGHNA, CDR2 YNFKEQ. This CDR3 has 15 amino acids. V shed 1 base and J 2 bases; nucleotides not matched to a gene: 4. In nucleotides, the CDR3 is TGTGCCAGCAGCCAAGCTTTGGACAGGCAAGAGACCCAGTACTTC. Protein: CASSQALDRQETQYF.

The CDR3 here is CAISGTMNTEAFF. CDR3 DNA: TGTGCCATCAGCGGTACCATGAACACTGAAGCTTTCTTT. The chain has TRBV10-3 and TRBJ1-1; D gene ambiguous. Per germline, CDR1 ENHRY and CDR2 SYGVKD. The CDR3 totals 13 residues. Trimming shortened V by 6 bases and J by 0 bases, and 8 bases separated the two germline ends.

The CDR3 is CASSQPPGTGGSGANVLTF. In nucleotides, the CDR3 is TGCGCCAGCAGCCAACCGCCCGGGACAGGGGGCTCTGGGGCCAACGTCCTGACTTTC. The chain has TRBV4-1 and TRBJ2-6; 11 positions agree with TRBD1. Germline values: CDR1 MGHRA, CDR2 YSYEKL. The trim removed 2 bases at V and 0 bases at J, leaving 6 bases unmatched. The CDR3 runs to 19 residues.

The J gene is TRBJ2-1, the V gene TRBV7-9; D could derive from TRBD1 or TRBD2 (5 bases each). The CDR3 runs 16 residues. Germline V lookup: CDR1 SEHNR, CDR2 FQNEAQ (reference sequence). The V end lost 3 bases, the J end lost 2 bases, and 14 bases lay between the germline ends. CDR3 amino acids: CASSFLGGLTYNEQFF. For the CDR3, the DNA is TGTGCCAGCAGCTTCCTTGGGGGTTTAACCTACAATGAGCAGTTCTTC.

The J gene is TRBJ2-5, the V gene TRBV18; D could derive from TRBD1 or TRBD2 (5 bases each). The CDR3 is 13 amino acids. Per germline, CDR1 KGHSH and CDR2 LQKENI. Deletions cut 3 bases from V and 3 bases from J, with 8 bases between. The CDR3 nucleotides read TGTGCCAGCTCACCCCAGGGAGAAGAGACCCAGTACTTC. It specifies CASSPQGEETQYF.

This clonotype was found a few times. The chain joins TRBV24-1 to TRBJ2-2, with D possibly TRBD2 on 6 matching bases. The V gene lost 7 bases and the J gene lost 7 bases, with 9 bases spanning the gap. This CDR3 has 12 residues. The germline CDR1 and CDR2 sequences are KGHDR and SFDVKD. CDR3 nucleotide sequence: TGTGCCACCAGAGCAGCGGGCGGGGAGCTGTTTTTT. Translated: CATRAAGGELFF.

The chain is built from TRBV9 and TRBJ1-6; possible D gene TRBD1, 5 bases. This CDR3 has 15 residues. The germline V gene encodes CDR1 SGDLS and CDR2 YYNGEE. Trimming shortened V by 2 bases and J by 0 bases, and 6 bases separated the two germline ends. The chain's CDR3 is CASSVGGSYNSPLHF. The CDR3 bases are TGTGCCAGCAGCGTCGGGGGCTCCTATAATTCACCCCTCCACTTT.

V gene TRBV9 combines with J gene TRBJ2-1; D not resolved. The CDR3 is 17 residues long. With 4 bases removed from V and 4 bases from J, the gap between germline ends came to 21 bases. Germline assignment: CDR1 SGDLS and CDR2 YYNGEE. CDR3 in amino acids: CASSPRNPDDLYNEQFF. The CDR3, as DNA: TGTGCCAGCAGCCCCCGGAACCCGGACGATTTATACAATGAGCAGTTCTTC. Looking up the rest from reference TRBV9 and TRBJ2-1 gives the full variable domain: DSGVTQTPKHLITATGQRVTLRCSPRSGDLSVYWYQQSLDQGLQFLIQYYNGEERAKGNILERFSAQQFPDLHSELNLSSLELGDSALYFCASSPRNPDDLYNEQFFGPGTRLTVL.